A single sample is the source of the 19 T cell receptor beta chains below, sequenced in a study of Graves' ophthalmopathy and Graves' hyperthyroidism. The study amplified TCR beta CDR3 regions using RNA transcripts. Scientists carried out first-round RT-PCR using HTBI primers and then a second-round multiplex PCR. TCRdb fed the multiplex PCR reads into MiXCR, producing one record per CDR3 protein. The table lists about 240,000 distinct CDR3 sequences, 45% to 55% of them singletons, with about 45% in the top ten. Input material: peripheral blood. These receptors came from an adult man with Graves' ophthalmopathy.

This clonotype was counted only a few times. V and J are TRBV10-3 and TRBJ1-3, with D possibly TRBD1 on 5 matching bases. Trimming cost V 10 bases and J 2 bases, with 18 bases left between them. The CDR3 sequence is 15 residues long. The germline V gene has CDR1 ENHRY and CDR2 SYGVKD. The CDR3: CATQAGELTGNTIYF. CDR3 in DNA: TGTGCCACCCAGGCGGGGGAACTTACTGGAAACACCATATATTTT.

CDR3 DNA: TGTGCTAGTGGTTTGTACCCGGGGACAGCTTCGAACACCGGGGAGCTGTTTTTT. Amino acid sequence: CASGLYPGTASNTGELFF. V usage is TRBV24-1 and J usage is TRBJ2-2, with 7 bases aligning to TRBD1. The CDR3 extends over 18 amino acids. Germline CDR1 is KGHDR and CDR2 is SFDVKD.

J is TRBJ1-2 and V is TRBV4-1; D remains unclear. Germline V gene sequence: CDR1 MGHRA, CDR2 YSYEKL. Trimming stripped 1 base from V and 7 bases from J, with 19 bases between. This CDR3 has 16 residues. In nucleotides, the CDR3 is TGCGCCAGCAGCCAAGTCGCCTCCGGCATCTTCAGTGGCTACACCTTC. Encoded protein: CASSQVASGIFSGYTF.

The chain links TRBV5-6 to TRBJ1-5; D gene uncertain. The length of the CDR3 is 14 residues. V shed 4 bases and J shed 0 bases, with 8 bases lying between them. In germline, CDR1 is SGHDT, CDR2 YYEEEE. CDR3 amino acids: CASSLTLSNQPQHF. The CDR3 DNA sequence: TGTGCCAGCAGCCTGACCCTTAGCAATCAGCCCCAGCATTTT.

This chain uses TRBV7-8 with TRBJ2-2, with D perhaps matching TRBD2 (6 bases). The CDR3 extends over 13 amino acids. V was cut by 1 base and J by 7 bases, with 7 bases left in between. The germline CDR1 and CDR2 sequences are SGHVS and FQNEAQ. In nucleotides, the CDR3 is TGTGCCAGCAGCTTAGGGGGGGTCGGGGAGCTGTTTTTT. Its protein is CASSLGGVGELFF.

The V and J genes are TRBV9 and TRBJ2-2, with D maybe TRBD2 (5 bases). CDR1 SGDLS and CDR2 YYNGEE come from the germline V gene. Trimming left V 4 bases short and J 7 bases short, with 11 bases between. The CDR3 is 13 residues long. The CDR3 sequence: CASSWTAGGELFF. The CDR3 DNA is TGTGCCAGCAGCTGGACGGCGGGCGGGGAGCTGTTTTTT. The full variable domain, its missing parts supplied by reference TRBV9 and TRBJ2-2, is DSGVTQTPKHLITATGQRVTLRCSPRSGDLSVYWYQQSLDQGLQFLIQYYNGEERAKGNILERFSAQQFPDLHSELNLSSLELGDSALYFCASSWTAGGELFFGEGSRLTVL.

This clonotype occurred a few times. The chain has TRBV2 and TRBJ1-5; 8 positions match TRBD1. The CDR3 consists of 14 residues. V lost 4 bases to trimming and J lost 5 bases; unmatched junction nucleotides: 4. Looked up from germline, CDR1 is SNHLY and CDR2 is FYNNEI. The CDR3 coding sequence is TGTGCCAGCAGTGGACAGGGGACCTATCAGCCCCAGCATTTT. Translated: CASSGQGTYQPQHF.

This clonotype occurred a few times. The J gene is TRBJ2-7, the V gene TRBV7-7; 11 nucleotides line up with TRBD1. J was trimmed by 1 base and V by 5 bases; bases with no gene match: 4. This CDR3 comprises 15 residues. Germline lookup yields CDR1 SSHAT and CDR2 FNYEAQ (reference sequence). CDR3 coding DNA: TGTGCCAGCAGCCTGGGACAGGGGGTTTCCTACGAGCAGTACTTC. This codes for CASSLGQGVSYEQYF.

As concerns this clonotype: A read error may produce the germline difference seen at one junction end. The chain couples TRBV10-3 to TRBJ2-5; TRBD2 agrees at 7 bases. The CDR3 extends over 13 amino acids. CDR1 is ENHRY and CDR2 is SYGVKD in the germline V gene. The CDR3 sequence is CASSYTGGETQYF. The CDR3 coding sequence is TGTGCCAGCAGTTACACCGGGGGGGAGACCCAGTACTTC.

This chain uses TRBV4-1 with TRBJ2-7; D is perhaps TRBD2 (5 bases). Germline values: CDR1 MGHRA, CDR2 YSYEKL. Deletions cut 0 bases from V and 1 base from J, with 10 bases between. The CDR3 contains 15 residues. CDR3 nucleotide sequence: TGCGCCAGCAGCCAAGATGCACTAGGATCCTACGAGCAGTACTTC. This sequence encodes CASSQDALGSYEQYF.

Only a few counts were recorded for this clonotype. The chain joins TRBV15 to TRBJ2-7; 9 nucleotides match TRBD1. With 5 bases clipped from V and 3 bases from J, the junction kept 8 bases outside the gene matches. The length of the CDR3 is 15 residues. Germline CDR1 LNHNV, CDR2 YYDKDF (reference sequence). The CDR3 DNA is TGTGCCACCAGCGGATGGACAGGGGACCTCTACGAGCAGTACTTC. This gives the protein CATSGWTGDLYEQYF.

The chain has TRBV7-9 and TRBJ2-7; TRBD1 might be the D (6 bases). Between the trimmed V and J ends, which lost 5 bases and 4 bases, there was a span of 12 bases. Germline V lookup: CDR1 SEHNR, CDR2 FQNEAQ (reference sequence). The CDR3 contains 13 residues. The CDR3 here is CASSQGTPYEQYF. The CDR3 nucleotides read TGTGCCAGCAGCCAGGGGACACCGTACGAGCAGTACTTC.

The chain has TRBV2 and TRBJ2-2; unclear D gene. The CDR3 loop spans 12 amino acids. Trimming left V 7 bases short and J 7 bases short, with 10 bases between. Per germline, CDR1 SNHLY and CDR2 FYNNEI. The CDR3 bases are TGTGCCAGCACCCTGAACCTCGGGGAGCTGTTTTTT. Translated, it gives CASTLNLGELFF.

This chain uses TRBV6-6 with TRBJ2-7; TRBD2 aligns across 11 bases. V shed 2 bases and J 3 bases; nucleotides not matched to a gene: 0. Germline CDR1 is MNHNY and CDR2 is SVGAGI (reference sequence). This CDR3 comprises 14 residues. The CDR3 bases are TGTGCCAGCAGTTACACTAGCGGGAGCTACGAGCAGTACTTC. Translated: CASSYTSGSYEQYF.

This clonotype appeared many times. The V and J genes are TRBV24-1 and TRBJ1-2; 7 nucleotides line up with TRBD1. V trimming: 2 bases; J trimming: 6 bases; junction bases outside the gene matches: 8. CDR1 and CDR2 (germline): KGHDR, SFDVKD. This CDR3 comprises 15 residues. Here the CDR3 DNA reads TGTGCCACCAGTGATTGGGGGACAGCACTTAATGGCTACACCTTC. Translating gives CATSDWGTALNGYTF.

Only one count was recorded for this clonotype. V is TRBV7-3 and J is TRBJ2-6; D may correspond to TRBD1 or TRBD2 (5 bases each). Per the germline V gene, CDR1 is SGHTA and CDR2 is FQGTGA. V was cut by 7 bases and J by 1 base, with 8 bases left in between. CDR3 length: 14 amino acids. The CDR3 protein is CASKRGSGANVLTF. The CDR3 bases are TGTGCCAGCAAGAGGGGATCTGGGGCCAACGTCCTGACTTTC.

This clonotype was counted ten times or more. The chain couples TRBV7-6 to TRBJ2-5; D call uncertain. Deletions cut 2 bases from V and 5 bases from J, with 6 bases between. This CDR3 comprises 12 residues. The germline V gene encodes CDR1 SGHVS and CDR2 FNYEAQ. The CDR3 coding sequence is TGTGCCAGCAGCTTATTCGTGGAGACCCAGTACTTC. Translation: CASSLFVETQYF.

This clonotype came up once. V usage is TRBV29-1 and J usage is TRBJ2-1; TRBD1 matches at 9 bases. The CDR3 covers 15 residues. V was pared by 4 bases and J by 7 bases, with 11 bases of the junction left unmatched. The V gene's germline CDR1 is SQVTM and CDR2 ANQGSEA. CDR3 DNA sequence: TGCAGCGTTGCTGCCCCGGACAGGGGCACAAATGAGCAGTTCTTC. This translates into CSVAAPDRGTNEQFF.

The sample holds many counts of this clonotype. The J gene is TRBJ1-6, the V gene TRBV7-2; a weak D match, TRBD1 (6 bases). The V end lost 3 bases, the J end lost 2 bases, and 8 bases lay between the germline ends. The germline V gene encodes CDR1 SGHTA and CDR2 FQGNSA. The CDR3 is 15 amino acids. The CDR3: CASSFRDTYNSPLHF. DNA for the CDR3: TGTGCCAGCAGCTTCCGGGACACCTATAATTCACCCCTCCACTTT.